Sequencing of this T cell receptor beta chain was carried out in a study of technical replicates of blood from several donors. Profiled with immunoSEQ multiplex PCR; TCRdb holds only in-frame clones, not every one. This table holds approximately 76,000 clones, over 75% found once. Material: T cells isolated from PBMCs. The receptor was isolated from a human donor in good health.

The CDR3 coding sequence is TGCAGCGTTCGAGTCTTCTATGGCTACACCTTC. This codes for CSVRVFYGYTF. V and J are TRBV29-1 and TRBJ1-2; D is undetermined. The CDR3 has 11 residues. The V gene lost 5 bases and the J gene lost 4 bases, with 8 bases spanning the gap. Germline CDR1 SQVTM, CDR2 ANQGSEA. Full variable domain (rest looked up from reference TRBV29-1 and TRBJ1-2): SAVISQKPSRDICQRGTSLTIQCQVDSQVTMMFWYRQQPGQSLTLIATANQGSEATYESGFVIDKFPISRPNLTFSTLTVSNMSPEDSSIYLCSVRVFYGYTFGSGTRLTVV.